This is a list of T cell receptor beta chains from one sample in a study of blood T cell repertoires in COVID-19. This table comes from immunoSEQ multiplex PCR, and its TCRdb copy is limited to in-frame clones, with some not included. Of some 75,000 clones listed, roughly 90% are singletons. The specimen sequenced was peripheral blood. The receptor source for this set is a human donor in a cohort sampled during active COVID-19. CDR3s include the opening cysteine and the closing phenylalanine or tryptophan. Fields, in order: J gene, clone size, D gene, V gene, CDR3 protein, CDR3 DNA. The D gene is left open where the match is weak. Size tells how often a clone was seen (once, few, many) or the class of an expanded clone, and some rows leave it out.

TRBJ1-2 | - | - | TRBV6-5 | CASSYSGSPNYGYTF | TGTGCCAGCAGTTACTCGGGCAGCCCTAACTATGGCTACACCTTC
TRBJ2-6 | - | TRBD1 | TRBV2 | CASMRDSASGANVLTF | TGTGCCAGCATGAGGGACAGCGCCTCTGGGGCCAACGTCCTGACTTTC
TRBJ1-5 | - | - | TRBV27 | CASSLLVHSNQPQHF | TGTGCCAGCAGTTTATTAGTTCATAGCAATCAGCCCCAGCATTTT
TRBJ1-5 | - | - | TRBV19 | CASAQEYSNQPQHF | TGTGCCAGCGCCCAGGAATATAGCAATCAGCCCCAGCATTTT
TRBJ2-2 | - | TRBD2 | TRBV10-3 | CAISGTSGGAPNTGELFF | TGTGCCATCAGTGGGACTAGCGGGGGGGCTCCTAACACCGGGGAGCTGTTTTTT
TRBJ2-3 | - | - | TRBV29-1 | CSVAPGTSTDTQYF | TGCAGCGTTGCCCCCGGGACTAGCACAGATACGCAGTATTTT
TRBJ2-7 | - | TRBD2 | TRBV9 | CASSVELAGAPYEQYF | TGTGCCAGCAGCGTAGAGTTAGCGGGGGCCCCCTACGAGCAGTACTTC
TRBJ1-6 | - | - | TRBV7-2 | CASSLEHSANSPLHF | TGTGCCAGCAGCTTAGAGCACAGTGCTAATTCACCCCTCCACTTT
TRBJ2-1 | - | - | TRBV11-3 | CASSLGSGRGLTYNEQFF | TGTGCCAGCAGCTTAGGGAGTGGCAGGGGATTGACCTACAATGAGCAGTTCTTC
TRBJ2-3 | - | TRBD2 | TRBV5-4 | CASSPEASGGTDTQYF | TGTGCCAGCAGCCCGGAGGCTAGCGGGGGGACAGATACGCAGTATTTT
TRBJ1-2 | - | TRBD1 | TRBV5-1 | CASSPGQGASYGYTF | TGCGCCAGCTCTCCGGGACAGGGGGCATCCTATGGCTACACCTTC
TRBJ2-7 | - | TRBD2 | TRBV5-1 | CASSTSGGLNEQYF | TGCGCCAGCTCGACTAGCGGGGGGCTAAACGAGCAGTACTTC
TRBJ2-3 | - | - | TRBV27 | CASSSQTAAHNTDTQYF | TGTGCCAGCAGTTCCCAAACCGCCGCACACAACACAGATACGCAGTATTTT
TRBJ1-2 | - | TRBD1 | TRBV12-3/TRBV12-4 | CAIEGALGYGYTF | TGTGCCATCGAGGGGGCACTGGGGTATGGCTACACCTTC
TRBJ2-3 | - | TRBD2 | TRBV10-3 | CAISESIGFGGGPPDTQYF | TGTGCCATCAGTGAGTCGATTGGATTTGGCGGGGGACCACCGGATACGCAGTATTTT
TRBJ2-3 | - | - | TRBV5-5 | CASSQQGPGTDTQYF | TGTGCCAGCAGTCAACAGGGTCCTGGGACAGATACGCAGTATTTT
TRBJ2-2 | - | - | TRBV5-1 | CASSWASTVGELFF | TGCGCCAGCAGCTGGGCCTCGACGGTCGGGGAGCTGTTTTTT
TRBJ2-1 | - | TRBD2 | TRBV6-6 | CASSYSASGGAGEQFF | TGTGCCAGCAGTTACTCTGCTAGCGGGGGGGCGGGTGAGCAGTTCTTC
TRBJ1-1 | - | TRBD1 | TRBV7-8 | CASSLAIPGQGYTEAFF | TGTGCCAGCAGCTTAGCGATTCCGGGACAGGGATACACTGAAGCTTTCTTT
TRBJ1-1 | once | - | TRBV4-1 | CASSPPPPSNTEAFF | TGCGCCAGCAGCCCCCCTCCCCCGAGTAACACTGAAGCTTTCTTT
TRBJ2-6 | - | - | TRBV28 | CASSLRGLAGANVLTF | TGTGCCAGCAGTTTGCGGGGACTGGCGGGGGCCAACGTCCTGACTTTC
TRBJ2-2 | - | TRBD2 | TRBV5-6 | CASTTAGTRANTGELFF | TGTGCCAGCACCACCGCCGGGACTAGAGCGAACACCGGGGAGCTGTTTTTT
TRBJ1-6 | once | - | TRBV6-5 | CASSYAGGNSPLHF | TGTGCCAGCAGTTACGCGGGGGGTAATTCACCCCTCCACTTT
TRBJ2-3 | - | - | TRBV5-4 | CASSYRETPTDTQYF | TGTGCCAGCAGTTACCGAGAGACTCCCACAGATACGCAGTATTTT
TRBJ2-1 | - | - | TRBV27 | CASSLGLQAYNEQFF | TGTGCCAGCAGTTTAGGGCTCCAGGCCTACAATGAGCAGTTCTTC
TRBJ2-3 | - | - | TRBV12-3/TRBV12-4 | CASSLLAYTQYF | TGTGCCAGCAGTTTACTAGCTTATACGCAGTATTTT
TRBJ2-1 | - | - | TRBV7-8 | CASRLGRMDMQKQFF | TGCGCCAGCAGATTAGGACGGATGGACATGCAGAAGCAGTTCTTC
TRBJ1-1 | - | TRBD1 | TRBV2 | CASSADTTGLGHTEAFF | TGTGCCAGCAGTGCGGACACGACAGGGCTTGGGCACACTGAAGCTTTCTTT
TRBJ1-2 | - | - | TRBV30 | CAWSVSGVANYGYTF | TGTGCCTGGAGCGTATCGGGGGTGGCTAACTATGGCTACACCTTC
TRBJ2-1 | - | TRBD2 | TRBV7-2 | CASSFSGTSGSSEQFF | TGTGCCAGCAGCTTCTCCGGGACTAGCGGATCATCCGAGCAGTTCTTC
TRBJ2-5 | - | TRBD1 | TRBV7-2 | CASSSDRGEETQYF | TGTGCCAGCAGCTCGGACAGGGGTGAAGAGACCCAGTACTTC
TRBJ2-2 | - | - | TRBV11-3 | CASSLAGAGELFF | TGTGCCAGCAGCTTAGCGGGGGCCGGGGAGCTGTTTTTT
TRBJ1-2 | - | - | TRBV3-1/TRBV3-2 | CASSQVQGTYGYTF | TGTGCCAGCAGCCAGGTACAGGGAACCTATGGCTACACCTTC
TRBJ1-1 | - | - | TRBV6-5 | CASSYSSVGGTEAFF | TGTGCCAGCAGTTACTCGTCAGTCGGGGGCACTGAAGCTTTCTTT
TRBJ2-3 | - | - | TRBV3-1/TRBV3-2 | CASSQDWEDTQYF | TGTGCCAGCAGCCAAGATTGGGAGGATACGCAGTATTTT
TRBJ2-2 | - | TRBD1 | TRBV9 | CASSISGGTGPTGELFF | TGTGCCAGCAGCATATCTGGGGGGACAGGGCCCACCGGGGAGCTGTTTTTT
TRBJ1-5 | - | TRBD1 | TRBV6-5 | CASRTGDNQPQHF | TGTGCCAGCAGGACAGGGGACAATCAGCCCCAGCATTTT
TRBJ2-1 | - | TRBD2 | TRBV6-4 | CASSDPSKRGGNEQFF | TGTGCCAGCAGTGACCCATCTAAGCGGGGGGGAAATGAGCAGTTCTTC